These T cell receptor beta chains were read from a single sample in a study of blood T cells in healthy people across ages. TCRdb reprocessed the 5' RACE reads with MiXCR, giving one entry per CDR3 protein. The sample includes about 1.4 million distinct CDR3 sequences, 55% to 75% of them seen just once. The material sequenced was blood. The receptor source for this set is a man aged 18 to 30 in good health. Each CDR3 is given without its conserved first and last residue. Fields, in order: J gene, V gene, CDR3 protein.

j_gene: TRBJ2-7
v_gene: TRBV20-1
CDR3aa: SANFAAGGPSYEQY

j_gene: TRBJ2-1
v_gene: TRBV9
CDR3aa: ASSVATSGGIIGQF

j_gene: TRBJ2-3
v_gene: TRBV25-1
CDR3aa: ASSEYRGRGAVTDTQY

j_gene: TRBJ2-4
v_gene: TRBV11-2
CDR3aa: ASSLVNPGLGEKDIQY

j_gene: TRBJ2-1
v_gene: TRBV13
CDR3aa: ASSPLPQVRDEQF

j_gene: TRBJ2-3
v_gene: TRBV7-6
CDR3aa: ASSLGTSDSTDTQY

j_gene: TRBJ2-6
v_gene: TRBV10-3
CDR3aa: AISEVSSGANVLT

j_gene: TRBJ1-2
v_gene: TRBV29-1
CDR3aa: SVGGRGDYGYT

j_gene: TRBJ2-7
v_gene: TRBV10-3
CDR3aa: AISESGTVAQY

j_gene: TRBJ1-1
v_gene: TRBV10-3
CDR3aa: AIRPGTSTEAF

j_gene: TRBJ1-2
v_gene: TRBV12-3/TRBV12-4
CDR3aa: ASSTIPLRGTYGYT

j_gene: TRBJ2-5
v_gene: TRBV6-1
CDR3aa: ASSDSPGTRDLQETQY

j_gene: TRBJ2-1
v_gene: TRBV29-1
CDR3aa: SVEMGAIAQF

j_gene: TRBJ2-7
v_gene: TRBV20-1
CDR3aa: SARDQTGVHEQY

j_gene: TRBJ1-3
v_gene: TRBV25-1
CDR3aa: ASSEYSTIVGNTIY

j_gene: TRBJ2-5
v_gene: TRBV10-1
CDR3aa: ASSESFGGRGQETQY

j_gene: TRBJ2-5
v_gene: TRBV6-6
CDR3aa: ASSTPDRAETQY

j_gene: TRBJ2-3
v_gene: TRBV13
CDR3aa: ASSLIGLAADTQY

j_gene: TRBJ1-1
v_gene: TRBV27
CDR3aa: ASSSRSQGVKAF

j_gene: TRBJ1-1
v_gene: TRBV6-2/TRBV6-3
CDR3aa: ASSDPGQSEAF

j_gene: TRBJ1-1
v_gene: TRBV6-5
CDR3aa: ASSPIIGTEAF

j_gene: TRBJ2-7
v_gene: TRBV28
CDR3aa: ASRTPGQAWYEQY

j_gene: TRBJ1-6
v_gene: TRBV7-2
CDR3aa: ASSFRPNSPLH

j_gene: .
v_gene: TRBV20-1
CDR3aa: SGRPGTGSYEQY

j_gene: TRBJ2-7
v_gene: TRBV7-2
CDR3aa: ASSLRQASTYEQY

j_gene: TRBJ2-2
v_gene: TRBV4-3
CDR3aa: ASSQYGVRNTGELF

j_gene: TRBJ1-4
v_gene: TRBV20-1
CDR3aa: SAPQGGGEKLF

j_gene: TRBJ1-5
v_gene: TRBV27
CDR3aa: ASSLAFDNQPQH

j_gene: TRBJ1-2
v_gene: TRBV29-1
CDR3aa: SVEAGAYGYT

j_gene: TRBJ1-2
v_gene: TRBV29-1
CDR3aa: SVGGADRVYGYT

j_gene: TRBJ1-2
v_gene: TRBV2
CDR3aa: ASSAGGVSYGYT

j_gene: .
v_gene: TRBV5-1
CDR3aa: AGSIGLAGTYEQY

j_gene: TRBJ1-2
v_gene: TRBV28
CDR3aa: ASSLLGNGYT

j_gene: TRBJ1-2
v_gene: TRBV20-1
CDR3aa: SVRSGNRNYGYT

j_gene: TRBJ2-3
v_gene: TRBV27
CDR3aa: ASSWGWDTSTDTQY

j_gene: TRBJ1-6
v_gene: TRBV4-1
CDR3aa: ASSPLADASSPLH

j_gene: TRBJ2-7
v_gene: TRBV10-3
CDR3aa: ASRSEDSLAGVRHEQY

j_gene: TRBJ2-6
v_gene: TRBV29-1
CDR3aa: SVVGGVGANALT

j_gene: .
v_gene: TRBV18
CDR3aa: ASSPLPSRQETQF

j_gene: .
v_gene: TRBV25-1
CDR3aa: ASSEGTSGDEQY

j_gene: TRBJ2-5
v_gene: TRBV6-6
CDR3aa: ASSSPSRSPETQY

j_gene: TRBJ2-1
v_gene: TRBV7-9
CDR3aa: ASSSNGASYNEQF

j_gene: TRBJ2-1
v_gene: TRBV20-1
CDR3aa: SARGKGGTYNEQF

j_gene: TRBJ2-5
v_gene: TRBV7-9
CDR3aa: ASSSNDRARETQY

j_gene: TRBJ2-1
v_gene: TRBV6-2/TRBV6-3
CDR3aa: ASSLGHLPYNEQF

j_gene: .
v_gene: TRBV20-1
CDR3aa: SALRYTSGGDLRNSYNEQY

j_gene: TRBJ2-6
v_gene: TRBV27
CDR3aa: ASSYLGTGRSGANVLT

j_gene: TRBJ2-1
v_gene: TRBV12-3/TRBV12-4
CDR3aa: ASSLAPEGQYEQF

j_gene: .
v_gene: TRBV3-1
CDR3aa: ASSQRGRRGNYEQY

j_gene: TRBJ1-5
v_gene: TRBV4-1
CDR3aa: ASSLSPAVSNQPQH

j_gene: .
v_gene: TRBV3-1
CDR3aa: ASSQVVGEQY